This record concerns one T cell receptor beta chain sequence. The data are from a study of blood T cell repertoires in COVID-19. Study-level information: Acute and convalescent COVID-19 samples came from the United States, Italy and Spain. Sources were T cells, B-cell-depleted T cells, or PBMCs; the material itself was cDNA or gDNA.

Some clones are missing from TCRdb's copy, which holds only in-frame ones; the method was immunoSEQ multiplex PCR. The sample lists approximately 30,000 clones; about 78% were seen once. The junction had 8 bases not matched to a gene; V was cut back by 6 bases and J by 2 bases. The CDR3 is 15 residues long. Germline V lookup: CDR1 DFQATT, CDR2 SNEGSKA (reference sequence). Sequencing was done on a sample of peripheral blood. The V call is TRBV20-1, the J call TRBJ2-3, with 10 bases lining up with TRBD2. This clonotype originated in a woman aged 55 to 70 with acute or convalescent COVID-19. CDR3 loop: CSASIAGGYTDTQYF. The CDR3 DNA is TGCAGTGCAAGTATAGCGGGGGGTTACACAGATACGCAGTATTTT.